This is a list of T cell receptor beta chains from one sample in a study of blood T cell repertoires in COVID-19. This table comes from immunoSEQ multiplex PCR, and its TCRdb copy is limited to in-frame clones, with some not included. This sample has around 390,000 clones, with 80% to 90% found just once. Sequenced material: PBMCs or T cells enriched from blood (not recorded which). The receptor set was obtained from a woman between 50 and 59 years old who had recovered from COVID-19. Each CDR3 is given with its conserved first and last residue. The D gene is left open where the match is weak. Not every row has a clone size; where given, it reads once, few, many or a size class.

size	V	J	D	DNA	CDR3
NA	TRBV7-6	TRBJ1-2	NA	TGTGCCAGCAGCCCCTTAGAGCGGGTCGCGCTCTATGGCTACACCTTC	CASSPLERVALYGYTF
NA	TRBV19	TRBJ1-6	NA	TGTGCCAGTCAGGGTGCTAATTCACCCCTCCACTTT	CASQGANSPLHF
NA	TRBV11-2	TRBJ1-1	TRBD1	TGTGCCAGCAGCTCCAACAGGGGAGTCACTGAAGCTTTCTTT	CASSSNRGVTEAFF
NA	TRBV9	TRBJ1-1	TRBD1	TGTGCCAGCAGCGCCTCGGGACAGTCCGACACTGAAGCTTTCTTT	CASSASGQSDTEAFF
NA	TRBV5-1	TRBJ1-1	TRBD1	TGCGCCAGCAGCCACACGGGACAGGGGATGAACACTGAAGCTTTCTTT	CASSHTGQGMNTEAFF
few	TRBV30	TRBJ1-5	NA	TGTGCCTGGAGTTCTGGGAGAAGCAATCAGCCCCAGCATTTT	CAWSSGRSNQPQHF
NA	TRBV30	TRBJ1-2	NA	TGTGCCTGGAGACCCACAGGGATCTATGGCTACACCTTC	CAWRPTGIYGYTF
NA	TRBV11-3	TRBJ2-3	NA	TGTGCCAGCAGCTCAACCGGGACTCTAACAGATACGCAGTATTTT	CASSSTGTLTDTQYF
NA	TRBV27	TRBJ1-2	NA	TGTGCCAGCAGAACCGGGACACCCACCGGCGGCTACACCTTC	CASRTGTPTGGYTF
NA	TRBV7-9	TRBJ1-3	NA	TGTGCCAGCAGCCCCCGGGGACAATTGCCTGGAAACACCATATATTTT	CASSPRGQLPGNTIYF
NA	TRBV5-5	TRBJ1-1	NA	TGTGCCTCAATTAGGGGTACTGAAGCTTTCTTT	CASIRGTEAFF
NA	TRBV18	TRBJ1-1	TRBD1	TGTGCCAGCTCACCTAGGGCCGGGACAGAGAACACTGAAGCTTTCTTT	CASSPRAGTENTEAFF
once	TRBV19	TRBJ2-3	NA	TGTGCCAGTAGTATTACAGACACAGATACGCAGTATTTT	CASSITDTDTQYF
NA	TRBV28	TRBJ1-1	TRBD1	TGTGCCAGCAGTTTAACAGGGGCCACTGAAGCTTTCTTT	CASSLTGATEAFF
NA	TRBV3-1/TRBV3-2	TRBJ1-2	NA	TGTGCCAGCAGCCCATTTGAGGGAGGTGGCTACACCTTC	CASSPFEGGGYTF
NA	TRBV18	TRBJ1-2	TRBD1	TGTGCCAGCTCCCCCGACAGGGATGGCTACACCTTC	CASSPDRDGYTF
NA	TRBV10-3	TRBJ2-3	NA	TGTGCCATCAGTGAGTCAACCAGGGGGAGGCCAGATACGCAGTATTTT	CAISESTRGRPDTQYF
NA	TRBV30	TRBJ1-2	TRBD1	TGTGCCTGGAGTCCATATTGGACAGGGCTTGGCTACACCTTC	CAWSPYWTGLGYTF
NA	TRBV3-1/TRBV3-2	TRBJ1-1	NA	TGTGCCAGCAGCCTAGTAACGGACAGTCATCCTGAAGCTTTCTTT	CASSLVTDSHPEAFF
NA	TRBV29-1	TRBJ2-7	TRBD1	TGCAGCGTTGAGGGGGGGACAGGGTCTCTGTCCTACGAGCAGTACTTC	CSVEGGTGSLSYEQYF
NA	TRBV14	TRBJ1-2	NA	TGTGCCAGCAGACCCGGGGGATCAGGCAACTATGGCTACACCTTC	CASRPGGSGNYGYTF
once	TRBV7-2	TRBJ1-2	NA	TGTGCCAGCAGCGGGCAAACGAGAGGAGGTTATGGCTACACCTTC	CASSGQTRGGYGYTF
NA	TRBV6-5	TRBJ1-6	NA	TGTGCCAGCAGTTACTCGTACAGGTCCTATAATTCACCCCTCCACTTT	CASSYSYRSYNSPLHF
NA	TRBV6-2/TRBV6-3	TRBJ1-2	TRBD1	TGTGCCAGCAGTCGACTAGGACAGGGTGTCTCGGCTGGCTACACCTTC	CASSRLGQGVSAGYTF
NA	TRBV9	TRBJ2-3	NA	TGTGCCAGCAGCGACCGGGACTTTATAGCAGATACGCAGTATTTT	CASSDRDFIADTQYF
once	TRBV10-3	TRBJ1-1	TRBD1	TGTGCCATCGGGACAGGGAGCACTGAAGCTTTCTTT	CAIGTGSTEAFF
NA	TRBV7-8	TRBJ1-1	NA	TGTGCCAGCAGCTTCGGAGAAAACACTGAAGCTTTCTTT	CASSFGENTEAFF
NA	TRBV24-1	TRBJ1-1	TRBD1	TGTGCCACCCTCGGAAGATCCAAAAAGGGACAGCCGAACACTGAAGCTTTCTTT	CATLGRSKKGQPNTEAFF
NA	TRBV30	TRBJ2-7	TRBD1	TGTGCCTGGACAAGACAGGGATACTACGAGCAGTACTTC	CAWTRQGYYEQYF
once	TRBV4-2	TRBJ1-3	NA	TGTGCCAGCAGCCAAGCCTCGGGGAACACCATATATTTT	CASSQASGNTIYF
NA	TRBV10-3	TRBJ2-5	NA	TGTGCCATCAGGGAGGCCGAGGGTTTACAAGAGACCCAGTACTTC	CAIREAEGLQETQYF
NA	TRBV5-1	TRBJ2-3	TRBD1	TGCGCCAGCAGCTTGGTCGGACAGGGAAGCGAGGCAGATACGCAGTATTTT	CASSLVGQGSEADTQYF